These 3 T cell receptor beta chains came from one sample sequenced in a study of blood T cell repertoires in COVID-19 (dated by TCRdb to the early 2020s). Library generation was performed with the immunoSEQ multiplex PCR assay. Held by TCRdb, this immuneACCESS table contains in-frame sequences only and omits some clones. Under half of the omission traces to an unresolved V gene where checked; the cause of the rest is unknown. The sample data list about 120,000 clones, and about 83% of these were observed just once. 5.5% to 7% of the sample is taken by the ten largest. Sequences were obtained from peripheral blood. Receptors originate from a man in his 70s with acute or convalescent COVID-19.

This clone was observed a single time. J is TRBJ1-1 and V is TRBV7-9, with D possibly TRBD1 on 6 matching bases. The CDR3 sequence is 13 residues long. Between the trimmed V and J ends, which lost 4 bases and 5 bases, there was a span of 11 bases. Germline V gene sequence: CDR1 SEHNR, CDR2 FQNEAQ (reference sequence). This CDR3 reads CASSSWTDTEAFF. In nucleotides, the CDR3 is TGTGCCAGCAGCTCGTGGACAGATACTGAAGCTTTCTTT.

The CDR3 DNA reads as TGTGCCAGTAGTTCGATACAGGGGGGCTCCTACAATGAGCAGTTCTTC. This sequence encodes CASSSIQGGSYNEQFF. The rearrangement uses TRBV19 and TRBJ2-1; TRBD1 agrees at 8 bases. Germline assignment: CDR1 LNHDA and CDR2 SQIVND (reference sequence). The CDR3 extends over 16 amino acids. V shed 5 bases and J 0 bases; nucleotides not matched to a gene: 6.

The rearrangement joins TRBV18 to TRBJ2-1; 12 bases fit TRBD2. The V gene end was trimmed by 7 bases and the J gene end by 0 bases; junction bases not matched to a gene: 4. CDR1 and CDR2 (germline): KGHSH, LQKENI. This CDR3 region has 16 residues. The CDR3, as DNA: TGTGCCAGCTTCCCGACTAGCGGGAGCTCCTACAATGAGCAGTTCTTC. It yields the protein CASFPTSGSSYNEQFF.